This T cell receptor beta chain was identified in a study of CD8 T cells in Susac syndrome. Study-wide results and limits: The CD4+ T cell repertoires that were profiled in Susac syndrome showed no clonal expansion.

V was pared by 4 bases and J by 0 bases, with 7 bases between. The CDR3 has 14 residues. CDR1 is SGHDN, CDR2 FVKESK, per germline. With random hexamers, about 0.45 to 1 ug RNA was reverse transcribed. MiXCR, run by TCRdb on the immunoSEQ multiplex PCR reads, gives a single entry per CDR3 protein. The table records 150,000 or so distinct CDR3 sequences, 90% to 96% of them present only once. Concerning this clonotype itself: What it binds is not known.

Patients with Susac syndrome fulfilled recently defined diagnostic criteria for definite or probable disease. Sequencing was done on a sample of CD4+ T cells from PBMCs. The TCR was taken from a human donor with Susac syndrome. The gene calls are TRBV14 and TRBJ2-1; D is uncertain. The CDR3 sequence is CASSRRFSYNEQFF. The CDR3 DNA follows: TGTGCCAGCAGCCGAAGGTTCTCCTACAATGAGCAGTTCTTC.